The clone carrying this T cell receptor (beta chain) was recorded once. Recruited during active infection, patients (from Seattle) were subsequently followed longitudinally. The sample originates from a study of blood T cell repertoires in COVID-19. In the study overall: Acute and convalescent COVID-19 specimens originated in the United States, Italy and Spain. T cells, B-cell-depleted T cells, or PBMCs provided the cDNA or gDNA that served as material.

Study processing details: By means of reference gene primer amplification, nucleated cell counts were estimated. Method: immunoSEQ multiplex PCR; TCRdb's copy keeps in-frame clones and lacks some. V, J and clone size reflect that table, while D and trimming were determined from the DNA. The repertoire consists of 80,000 to 100,000 clones, with about 74% occurring once and the leading ten covering under 5%. The receptor was isolated from a man in his 70s with COVID-19, enrolled during active disease. Material: peripheral blood.

The chain's CDR3 is CASGQGSVNYGYTF. In DNA form, the CDR3 reads TGTGCTAGTGGTCAGGGGTCCGTTAACTATGGCTACACCTTC. The chain uses TRBV12-5 and TRBJ1-2; the D gene is possibly TRBD1 (6 bases). The CDR3 is 14 residues long. Germline CDR1 reads LGHNT; CDR2 reads FRNRAP. Trimming took off 5 bases at V and 1 base at J, with 11 bases between the two ends.